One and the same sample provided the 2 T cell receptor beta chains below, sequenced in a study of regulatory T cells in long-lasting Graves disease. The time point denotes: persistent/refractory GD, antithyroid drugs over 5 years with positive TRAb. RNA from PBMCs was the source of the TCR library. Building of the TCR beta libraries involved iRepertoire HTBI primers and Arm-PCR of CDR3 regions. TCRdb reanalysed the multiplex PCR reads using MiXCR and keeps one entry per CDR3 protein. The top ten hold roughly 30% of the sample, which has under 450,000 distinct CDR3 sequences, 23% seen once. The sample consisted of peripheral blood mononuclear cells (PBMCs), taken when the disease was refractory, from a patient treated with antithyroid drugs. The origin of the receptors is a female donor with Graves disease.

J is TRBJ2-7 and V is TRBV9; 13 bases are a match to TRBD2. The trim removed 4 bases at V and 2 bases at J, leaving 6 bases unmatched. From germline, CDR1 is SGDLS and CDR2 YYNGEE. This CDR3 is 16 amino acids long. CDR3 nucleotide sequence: TGTGCCAGCAGCTTAGTACTAGCGGGAGGGCCCTACGAGCAGTACTTC. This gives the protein CASSLVLAGGPYEQYF.

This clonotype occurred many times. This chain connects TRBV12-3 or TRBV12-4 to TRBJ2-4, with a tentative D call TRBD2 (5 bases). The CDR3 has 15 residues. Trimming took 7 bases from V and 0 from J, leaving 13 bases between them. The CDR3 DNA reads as TGTGCCAGCACGATGAGCGGATTAGCCAAAAACATTCAGTACTTC. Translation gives CASTMSGLAKNIQYF.